This is a list of T cell receptor beta chains from one sample in a study of T cell repertoires in cytomegalovirus infection. No antigen has been identified for these receptors. In TCRdb, the reads were re-called with MiXCR into one record per CDR3 protein. The sample includes approximately 730,000 distinct CDR3 sequences, around 31% seen only once; the top ten take 15% to 20%. The sample here was cultured PBMCs, taken from culture after CMV antigen stimulation. The receptor source for this set is a human donor in good health (CMV status not recorded). Some clones in this sample may be carry-over from other donors' samples. The CDR3 runs from the conserved cysteine through the conserved F or W. The D gene is left open where the match is weak. Some rows mark clone size as missing; the rest say once, few, many or name a class of expanded clone.

d_call: TRBD1; clone_size: .; j_call: TRBJ1-1; cdr3_length: 17; v_call: TRBV4-1; cdr3_nt: TGCGCCAGCAGCCCGTGGGGGACAGGGGAAAGAAACACTGAAGCTTTCTTT; cdr3_aa: CASSPWGTGERNTEAFF
d_call: .; clone_size: many; j_call: TRBJ2-7; cdr3_length: 15; v_call: TRBV7-2; cdr3_nt: TGTGCCAGCAGCTTAGTCCGGGGAGCAAAATACGAGCAGTACTTC; cdr3_aa: CASSLVRGAKYEQYF
d_call: .; clone_size: few; j_call: TRBJ2-3; cdr3_length: 15; v_call: TRBV5-6; cdr3_nt: TGTGCCAGGGAAGCGGACCACCCAAGCACAGATACGCAGTATTTT; cdr3_aa: CAREADHPSTDTQYF
d_call: TRBD1; clone_size: .; j_call: TRBJ1-2; cdr3_length: 15; v_call: TRBV4-3; cdr3_nt: TGCGCCAGCAGCCCCCGGGACAGTGCTGACTATGGCTACACCTTC; cdr3_aa: CASSPRDSADYGYTF
d_call: .; clone_size: .; j_call: TRBJ1-1; cdr3_length: 16; v_call: TRBV6-1; cdr3_nt: TGTGCCAGCAGTCCCCTCGGGACCAGTGAACGACCCGAAGCTTTCTTT; cdr3_aa: CASSPLGTSERPEAFF
d_call: .; clone_size: .; j_call: TRBJ2-1; cdr3_length: 16; v_call: TRBV19; cdr3_nt: TGTGCCAGTACTCCTCAGTCGGCGGCCCCGAGGAATGAGCAGTTCTTC; cdr3_aa: CASTPQSAAPRNEQFF
d_call: .; clone_size: .; j_call: TRBJ2-3; cdr3_length: 13; v_call: TRBV20-1; cdr3_nt: TGCAGTGGGGCGGAACTCAGCACAGATACGCAGTATTTT; cdr3_aa: CSGAELSTDTQYF
d_call: .; clone_size: .; j_call: TRBJ2-7; cdr3_length: 11; v_call: TRBV20-1; cdr3_nt: TGCAGTGCTAGGCAACTCAGCGAGCAGTACTTC; cdr3_aa: CSARQLSEQYF
d_call: .; clone_size: .; j_call: TRBJ2-1; cdr3_length: 12; v_call: TRBV20-1; cdr3_nt: TGCAGTGCTAGAGGGGCTGACAATGAGCAGTTCTTC; cdr3_aa: CSARGADNEQFF
d_call: .; clone_size: .; j_call: TRBJ2-1; cdr3_length: 15; v_call: TRBV10-3; cdr3_nt: TGTGCCATCAGTGTTACCGGGACCACCTACAATGAGCAGTTCTTC; cdr3_aa: CAISVTGTTYNEQFF
d_call: TRBD1; clone_size: .; j_call: TRBJ2-1; cdr3_length: 17; v_call: TRBV24-1; cdr3_nt: TGTGCCACCAGTGAGTCTCCGGGACAGGGTAGGGACAATGAGCAGTTCTTC; cdr3_aa: CATSESPGQGRDNEQFF
d_call: TRBD2; clone_size: .; j_call: TRBJ2-2; cdr3_length: 15; v_call: TRBV19; cdr3_nt: TGTGCCAGTAGTTCGTGGACTAGCGGGAACGGGGAGCTGTTTTTT; cdr3_aa: CASSSWTSGNGELFF
d_call: .; clone_size: few; j_call: TRBJ2-7; cdr3_length: 14; v_call: TRBV6-6; cdr3_nt: TGTGCCAGCAGTGCTTCAGGAGGGCCCTACGAGCAGTACTTC; cdr3_aa: CASSASGGPYEQYF
d_call: .; clone_size: .; j_call: TRBJ1-4; cdr3_length: 13; v_call: TRBV29-1; cdr3_nt: TGCAGCGTTGAAATGGATGGAACGCAAAAACTGTTTTTT; cdr3_aa: CSVEMDGTQKLFF
d_call: TRBD1; clone_size: few; j_call: TRBJ2-1; cdr3_length: 14; v_call: TRBV7-8; cdr3_nt: TGTGCCAGCAAAAGACAGGGGTACGATGGTGAGCAGTTCTTC; cdr3_aa: CASKRQGYDGEQFF
d_call: .; clone_size: .; j_call: TRBJ2-5; cdr3_length: 15; v_call: TRBV29-1; cdr3_nt: TGCAGCGCCCCGGGACTCCCTCCAAACCAAGAGACCCAGTACTTC; cdr3_aa: CSAPGLPPNQETQYF